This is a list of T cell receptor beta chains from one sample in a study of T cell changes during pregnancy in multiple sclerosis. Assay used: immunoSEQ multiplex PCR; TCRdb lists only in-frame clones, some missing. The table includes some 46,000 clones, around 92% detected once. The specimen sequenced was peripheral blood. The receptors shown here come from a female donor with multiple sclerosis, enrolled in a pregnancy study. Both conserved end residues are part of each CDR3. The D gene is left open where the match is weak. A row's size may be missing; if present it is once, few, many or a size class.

TGTGCCAGCAGCTTGCGACTAGCGGGAGGGCCGCGGGAGCAGTTCTTC	CASSLRLAGGPREQFF	TRBD2	TRBV7-8	TRBJ2-1	.
TGTGCCAGCAGCGTAGGCCCGACTAGCGGTGACACCGGGGAGCTGTTTTTT	CASSVGPTSGDTGELFF	TRBD2	TRBV9	TRBJ2-2	.
TGTGCCAGCACCCTCGGAACCTACGAGCAGTACTTC	CASTLGTYEQYF	.	TRBV2	TRBJ2-7	.
TGTGCCATCAGTGAGTCGTCTCTAGCGGGAGACGAGCAGTACTTC	CAISESSLAGDEQYF	TRBD2	TRBV10-3	TRBJ2-7	once
TGTGCCAGCAGTGAAGGGGGCTGGGGGGAGGGCCAGAACATTCAGTACTTC	CASSEGGWGEGQNIQYF	TRBD2	TRBV6-1	TRBJ2-4	.
TGTGCCAGCAGCTTAGAAAGGGCCACCAGGGCATCTAACTATGGCTACACCTTC	CASSLERATRASNYGYTF	.	TRBV7-9	TRBJ1-2	.
TGTGCCATCAACGGACACCTCGCAACAGATACGCAGTATTTT	CAINGHLATDTQYF	.	TRBV10-3	TRBJ2-3	once
TGTGCCAGTAGTTGGACAGGCACCCAAACTAATGAAAAACTGTTTTTT	CASSWTGTQTNEKLFF	TRBD1	TRBV19	TRBJ1-4	.
TGTGCCAGCAGCTTAGGGTTGACGGGAGGGGGCTACGAGCAGTACTTC	CASSLGLTGGGYEQYF	TRBD2	TRBV5-6	TRBJ2-7	.
TGCGCCAGCAGTGAGAGCTGGGACGGCTCCTACGAGCAGTACTTC	CASSESWDGSYEQYF	.	TRBV10-1	TRBJ2-7	.
TGTGCCAGCAGCGGCGATGGCAGGGCCGCGGCTAAACTGTTTTTT	CASSGDGRAAAKLFF	.	TRBV9	TRBJ1-4	once
TGCGCCAGCAGCCTCGACAGGTTCGACATTCAGTACTTC	CASSLDRFDIQYF	.	TRBV10-2	TRBJ2-4	.
TGCAGCGTTCGCGGGAGCTCCTACAATGAGCAGTTCTTC	CSVRGSSYNEQFF	TRBD2	TRBV29-1	TRBJ2-1	once
TGTGCCAGCAGCTCGCGGGACGGATATCAGCCCCAGCATTTT	CASSSRDGYQPQHF	.	TRBV7-2	TRBJ1-5	.
TGCGCCAGCAGCTTAATGGGGAATGGGTTGGATACTGAAGCTTTCTTT	CASSLMGNGLDTEAFF	.	TRBV5-1	TRBJ1-1	.
TGTGCTAGTGGTACCCCCCCGGCGAGGGAGGTAAATGAGCAGTTCTTC	CASGTPPAREVNEQFF	.	TRBV12-5	TRBJ2-1	.
TGTGCCAGCAGCTTAGGCTACAGGGGGAGTTACAATGAGCAGTTCTTC	CASSLGYRGSYNEQFF	TRBD1	TRBV11-2	TRBJ2-1	.
TGTGCCAGCAGTTTGAGGGGGGACGGAACAGACGAGCAGTACTTC	CASSLRGDGTDEQYF	.	TRBV11-3	TRBJ2-7	.
TGTGCCAGCAGAGTAGGACAGGGAGGGACCCAGTACTTC	CASRVGQGGTQYF	TRBD1	TRBV2	TRBJ2-5	.
TGTGCCAGCAGTGCTGGCGGGAGCTCCTACAATGAGCAGTTCTTC	CASSAGGSSYNEQFF	TRBD2	TRBV25-1	TRBJ2-1	.
TGTGCCAGCAGCTTAGAAGGTCTAGCCAAAAACATTCAGTACTTC	CASSLEGLAKNIQYF	.	TRBV7-9	TRBJ2-4	.
TGTGCCAGCTCACCGGGACTAGACTCAGATACGCAGTATTTT	CASSPGLDSDTQYF	TRBD2	TRBV18	TRBJ2-3	.
TGTGCCAGCAGCTACGTCCAGGAGACCCAGTACTTC	CASSYVQETQYF	.	TRBV5-4	TRBJ2-5	.
TGTGCCAGCAGCTTAGATTCGGCGGGGGAGCAGTACTTC	CASSLDSAGEQYF	.	TRBV7-2	TRBJ2-7	few
TGCGCCAGCAGCCACCGCCTAGGTTGGGAAGCTTTCTTT	CASSHRLGWEAFF	.	TRBV4-1	TRBJ1-1	.
TGTGCCAGCAGTCGAAGGACTAGCACCTACGAGCAGTACTTC	CASSRRTSTYEQYF	TRBD2	TRBV28	TRBJ2-7	few
TGTGCCAGCAATCCGTCAAGCTGGGAGGAGCAGTACTTC	CASNPSSWEEQYF	.	TRBV28	TRBJ2-7	.
TGTGCCAGCAAGGGGGACAGAGGATACAATCAGCCCCAGCATTTT	CASKGDRGYNQPQHF	.	TRBV21-1	TRBJ1-5	.